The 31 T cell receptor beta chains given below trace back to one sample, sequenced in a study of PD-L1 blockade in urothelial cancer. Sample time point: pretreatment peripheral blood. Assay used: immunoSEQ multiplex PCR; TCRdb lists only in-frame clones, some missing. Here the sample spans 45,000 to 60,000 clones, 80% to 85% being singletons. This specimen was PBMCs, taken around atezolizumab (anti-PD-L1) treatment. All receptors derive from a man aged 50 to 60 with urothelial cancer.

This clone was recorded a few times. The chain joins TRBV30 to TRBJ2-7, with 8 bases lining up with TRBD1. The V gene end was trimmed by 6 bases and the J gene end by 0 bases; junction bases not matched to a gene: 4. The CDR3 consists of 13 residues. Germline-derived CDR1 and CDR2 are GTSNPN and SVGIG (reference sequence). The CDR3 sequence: CACWDRSSYEQYF. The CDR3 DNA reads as TGTGCCTGTTGGGACAGGAGCTCCTACGAGCAGTACTTC.

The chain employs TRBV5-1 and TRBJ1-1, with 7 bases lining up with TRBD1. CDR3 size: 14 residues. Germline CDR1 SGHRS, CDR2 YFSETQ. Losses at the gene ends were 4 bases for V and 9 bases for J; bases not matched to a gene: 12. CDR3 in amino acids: CASSGGQSGVKAFF. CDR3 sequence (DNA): TGCGCCAGCAGCGGGGGACAGTCTGGTGTGAAAGCTTTCTTT.

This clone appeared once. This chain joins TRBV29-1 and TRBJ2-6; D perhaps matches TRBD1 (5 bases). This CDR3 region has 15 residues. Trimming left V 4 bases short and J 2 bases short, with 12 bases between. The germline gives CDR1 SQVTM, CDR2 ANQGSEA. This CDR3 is CSVGLQDAGANVLTF. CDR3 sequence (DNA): TGCAGCGTTGGGCTACAGGACGCTGGGGCCAACGTCCTGACTTTC.

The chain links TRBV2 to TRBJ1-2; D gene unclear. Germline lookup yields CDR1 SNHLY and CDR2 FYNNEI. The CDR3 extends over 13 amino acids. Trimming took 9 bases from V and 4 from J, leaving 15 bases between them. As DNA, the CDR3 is TGTGCCAGGAGGGTGGCAGGCTCCTATGGCTACACCTTC. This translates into CARRVAGSYGYTF.

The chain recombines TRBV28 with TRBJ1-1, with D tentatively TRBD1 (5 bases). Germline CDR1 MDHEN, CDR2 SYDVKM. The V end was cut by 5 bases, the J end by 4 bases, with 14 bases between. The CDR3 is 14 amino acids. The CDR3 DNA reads TGTGCCAGCAGTCCTCAGGGAGGAAGCACTGAAGCTTTCTTT. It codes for CASSPQGGSTEAFF.

The CDR3 sequence: CASIGTGQVYGYTF. In DNA, the CDR3 is TGTGCCAGCATAGGAACGGGACAAGTTTATGGCTACACCTTC. The rearrangement joins TRBV6-5 to TRBJ1-2, with a tentative D call TRBD1 (6 bases). Germline V gene data show CDR1 as MNHEY and CDR2 as SVGAGI. This CDR3 region has 14 residues. V shed 7 bases and J shed 5 bases, with 17 bases lying between them.

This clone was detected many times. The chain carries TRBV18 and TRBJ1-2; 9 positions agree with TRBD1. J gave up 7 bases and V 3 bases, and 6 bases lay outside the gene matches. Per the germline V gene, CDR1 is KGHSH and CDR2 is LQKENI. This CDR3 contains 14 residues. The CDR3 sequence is CASSPAGQGGGYTF. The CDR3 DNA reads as TGTGCCAGCTCACCTGCGGGACAGGGAGGTGGCTACACCTTC.

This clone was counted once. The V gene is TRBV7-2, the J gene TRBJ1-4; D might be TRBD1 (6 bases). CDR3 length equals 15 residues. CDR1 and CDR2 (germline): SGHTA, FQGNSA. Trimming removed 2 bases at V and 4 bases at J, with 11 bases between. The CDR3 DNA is TGTGCCAGCAGCTTAAGTCAAGGGGGTAATGAAAAACTGTTTTTT. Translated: CASSLSQGGNEKLFF.

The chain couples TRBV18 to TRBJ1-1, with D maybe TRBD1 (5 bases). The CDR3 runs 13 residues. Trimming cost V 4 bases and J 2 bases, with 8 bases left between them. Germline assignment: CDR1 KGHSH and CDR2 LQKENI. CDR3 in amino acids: CASSQGQNTEAFF. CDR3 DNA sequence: TGTGCCAGCTCACAAGGACAAAACACTGAAGCTTTCTTT. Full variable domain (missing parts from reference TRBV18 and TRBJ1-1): NAGVMQNPRHLVRRRGQEARLRCSPMKGHSHVYWYRQLPEEGLKFMVYLQKENIIDESGMPKERFSAEFPKEGPSILRIQQVVRGDSAAYFCASSQGQNTEAFFGQGTRLTVV.

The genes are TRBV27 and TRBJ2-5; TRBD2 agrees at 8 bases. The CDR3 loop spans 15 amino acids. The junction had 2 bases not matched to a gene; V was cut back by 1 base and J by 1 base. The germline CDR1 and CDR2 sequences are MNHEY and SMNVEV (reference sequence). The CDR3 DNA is TGTGCCAGCAGTTTATTCCTAGCGGGCCAAGAGACCCAGTACTTC. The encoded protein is CASSLFLAGQETQYF.

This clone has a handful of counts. In nucleotides, the CDR3 is TGCGCCAGCAGCTTGGCCGTCACCGGGGAGCTGTTTTTT. Its protein is CASSLAVTGELFF. This rearrangement joins TRBV5-1 to TRBJ2-2, with no clear D. The CDR3 extends over 13 amino acids. Looked up from germline, CDR1 is SGHRS and CDR2 is YFSETQ. V was shortened by 0 bases and J by 4 bases, with 4 bases between the two germline ends.

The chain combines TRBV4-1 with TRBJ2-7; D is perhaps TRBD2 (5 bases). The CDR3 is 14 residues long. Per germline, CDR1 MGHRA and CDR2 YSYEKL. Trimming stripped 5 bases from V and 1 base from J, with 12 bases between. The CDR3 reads CASSYDRGSYEQYF. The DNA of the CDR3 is TGCGCCAGCAGCTACGATCGGGGATCCTACGAGCAGTACTTC.

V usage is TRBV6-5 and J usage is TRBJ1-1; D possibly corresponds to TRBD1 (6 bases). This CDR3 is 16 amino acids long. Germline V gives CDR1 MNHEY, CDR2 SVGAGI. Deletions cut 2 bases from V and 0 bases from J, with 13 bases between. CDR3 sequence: CASSYGGEGVNTEAFF. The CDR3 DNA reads TGTGCCAGCAGTTACGGGGGGGAGGGGGTGAACACTGAAGCTTTCTTT.

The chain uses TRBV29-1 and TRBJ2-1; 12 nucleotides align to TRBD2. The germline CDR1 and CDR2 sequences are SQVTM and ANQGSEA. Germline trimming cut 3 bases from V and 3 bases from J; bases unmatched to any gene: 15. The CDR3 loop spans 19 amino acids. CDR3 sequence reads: CSVEILAGGAGAYYNEQFF. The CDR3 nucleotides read TGCAGCGTTGAGATACTAGCGGGGGGAGCGGGAGCCTACTACAATGAGCAGTTCTTC.

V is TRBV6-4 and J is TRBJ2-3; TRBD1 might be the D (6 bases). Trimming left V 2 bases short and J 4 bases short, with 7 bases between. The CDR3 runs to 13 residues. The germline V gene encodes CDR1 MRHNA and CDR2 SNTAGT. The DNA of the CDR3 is TGTGCCAGCAGTGACGAGGGGGCAGATACGCAGTATTTT. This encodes CASSDEGADTQYF.

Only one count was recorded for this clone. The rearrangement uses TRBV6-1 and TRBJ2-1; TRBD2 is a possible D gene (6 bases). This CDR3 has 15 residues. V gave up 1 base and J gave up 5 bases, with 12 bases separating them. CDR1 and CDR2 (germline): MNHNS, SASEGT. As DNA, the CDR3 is TGTGCCAGCAGTGAAGAGGGGAGGTCGAACAATGAGCAGTTCTTC. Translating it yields CASSEEGRSNNEQFF.

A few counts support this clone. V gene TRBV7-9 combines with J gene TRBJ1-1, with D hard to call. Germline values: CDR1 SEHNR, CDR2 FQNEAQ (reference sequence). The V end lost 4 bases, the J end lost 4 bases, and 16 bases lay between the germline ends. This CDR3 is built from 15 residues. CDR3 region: CASSSQDGIATEAFF. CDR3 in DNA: TGTGCCAGCAGCTCCCAGGACGGGATTGCCACTGAAGCTTTCTTT.

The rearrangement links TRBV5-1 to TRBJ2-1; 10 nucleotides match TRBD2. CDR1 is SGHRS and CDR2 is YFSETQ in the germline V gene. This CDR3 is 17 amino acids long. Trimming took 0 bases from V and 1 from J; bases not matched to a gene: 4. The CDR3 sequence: CASSLAGTSDSYNEQFF. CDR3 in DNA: TGCGCCAGCAGCTTGGCCGGGACTAGCGATTCCTACAATGAGCAGTTCTTC.

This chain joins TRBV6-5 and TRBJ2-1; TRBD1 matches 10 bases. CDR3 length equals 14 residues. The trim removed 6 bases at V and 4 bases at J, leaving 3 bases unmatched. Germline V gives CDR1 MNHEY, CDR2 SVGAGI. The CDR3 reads CASSGTGEYNEQFF. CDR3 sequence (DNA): TGTGCCAGCAGCGGGACAGGGGAATACAATGAGCAGTTCTTC.

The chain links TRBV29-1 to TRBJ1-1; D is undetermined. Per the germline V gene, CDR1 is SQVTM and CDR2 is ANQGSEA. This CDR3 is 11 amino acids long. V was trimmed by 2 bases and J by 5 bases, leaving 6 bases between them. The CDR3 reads CSVENRTEAFF. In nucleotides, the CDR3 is TGCAGCGTTGAAAATCGGACTGAAGCTTTCTTT.

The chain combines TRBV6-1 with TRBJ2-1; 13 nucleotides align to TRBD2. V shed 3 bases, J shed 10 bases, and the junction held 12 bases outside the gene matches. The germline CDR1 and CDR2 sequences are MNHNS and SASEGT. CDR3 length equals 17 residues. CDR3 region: CASSEGWTSGRDQEQFF. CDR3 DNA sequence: TGTGCCAGCAGTGAGGGGTGGACTAGCGGGAGAGATCAGGAGCAGTTCTTC.

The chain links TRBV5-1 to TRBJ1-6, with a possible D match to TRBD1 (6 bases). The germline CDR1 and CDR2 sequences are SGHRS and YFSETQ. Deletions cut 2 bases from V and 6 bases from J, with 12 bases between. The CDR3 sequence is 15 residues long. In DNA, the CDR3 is TGCGCCAGCAGCTTACAGGGAAACTTTAATTCACCCCTCCACTTT. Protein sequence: CASSLQGNFNSPLHF. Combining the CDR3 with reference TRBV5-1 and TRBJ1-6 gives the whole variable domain KAGVTQTPRYLIKTRGQQVTLSCSPISGHRSVSWYQQTPGQGLQFLFEYFSETQRNKGNFPGRFSGRQFSNSRSEMNVSTLELGDSALYLCASSLQGNFNSPLHFGNGTRLTVT.

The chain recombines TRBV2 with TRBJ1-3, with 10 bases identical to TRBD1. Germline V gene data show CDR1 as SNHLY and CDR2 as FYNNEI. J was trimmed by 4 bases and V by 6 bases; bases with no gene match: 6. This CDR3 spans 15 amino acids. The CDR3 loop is CASRDDRGPGNTIYF. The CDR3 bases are TGTGCCAGCAGGGACGACAGGGGGCCAGGAAACACCATATATTTT.

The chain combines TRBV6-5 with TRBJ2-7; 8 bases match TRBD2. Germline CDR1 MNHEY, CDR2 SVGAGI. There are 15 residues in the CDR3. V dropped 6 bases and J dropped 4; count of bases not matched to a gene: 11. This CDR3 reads CASRRPGTSIYEQYF. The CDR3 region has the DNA TGTGCCAGCAGGCGCCCCGGGACTAGTATTTACGAGCAGTACTTC.

DNA for the CDR3: TGCGCCAGCAGCTCCAAGGGGGTGCGGACCGGGGAGCTGTTTTTT. Protein product: CASSSKGVRTGELFF. The V call is TRBV4-1, the J call TRBJ2-2; a weak D match, TRBD1 (6 bases). V was clipped by 5 bases and J by 5 bases, with 15 bases between them. The CDR3 runs 15 residues. The V gene's germline CDR1 is MGHRA and CDR2 YSYEKL.

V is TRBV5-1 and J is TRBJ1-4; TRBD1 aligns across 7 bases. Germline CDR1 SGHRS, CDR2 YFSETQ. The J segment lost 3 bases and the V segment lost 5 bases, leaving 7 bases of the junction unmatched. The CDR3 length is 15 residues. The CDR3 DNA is TGCGCCAGCAGTCAAGACAGGGCAGCTAATGAAAAACTGTTTTTT. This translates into CASSQDRAANEKLFF.

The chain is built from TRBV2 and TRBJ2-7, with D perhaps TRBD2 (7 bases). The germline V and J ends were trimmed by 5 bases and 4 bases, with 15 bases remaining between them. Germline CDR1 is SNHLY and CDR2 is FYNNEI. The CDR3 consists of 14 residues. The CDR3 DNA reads TGTGCCAGCAGTAGAGGGGGAGGGCCGTACGAGCAGTACTTC. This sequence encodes CASSRGGGPYEQYF.

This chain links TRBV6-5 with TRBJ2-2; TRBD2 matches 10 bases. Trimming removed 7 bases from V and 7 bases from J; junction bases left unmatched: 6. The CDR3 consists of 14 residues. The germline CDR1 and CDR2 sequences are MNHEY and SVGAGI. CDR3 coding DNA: TGTGCCAGCACAGTAGCGGGAGGCGGCGGGGAGCTGTTTTTT. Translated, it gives CASTVAGGGGELFF.

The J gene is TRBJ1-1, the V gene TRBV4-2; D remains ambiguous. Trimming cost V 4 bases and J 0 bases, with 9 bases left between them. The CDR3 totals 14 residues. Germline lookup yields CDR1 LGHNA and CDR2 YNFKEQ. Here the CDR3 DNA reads TGTGCCAGCAGCCTGACGGGGATGAACACTGAAGCTTTCTTT. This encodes CASSLTGMNTEAFF.

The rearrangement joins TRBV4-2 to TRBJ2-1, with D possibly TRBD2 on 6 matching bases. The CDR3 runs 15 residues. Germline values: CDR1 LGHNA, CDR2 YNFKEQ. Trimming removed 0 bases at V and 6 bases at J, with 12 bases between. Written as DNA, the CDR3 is TGTGCCAGCAGCCAAGATCTGGAGGGGAGCAATGAGCAGTTCTTC. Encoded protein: CASSQDLEGSNEQFF.

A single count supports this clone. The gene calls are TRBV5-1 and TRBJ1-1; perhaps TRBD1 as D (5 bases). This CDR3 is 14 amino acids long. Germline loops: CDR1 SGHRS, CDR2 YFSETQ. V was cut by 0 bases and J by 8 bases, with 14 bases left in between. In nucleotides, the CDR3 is TGCGCCAGCAGCTTGGCCATTAGGGGTGGGGAAGCTTTCTTT. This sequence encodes CASSLAIRGGEAFF.